These T cell receptor beta chains were read from a single sample in a study of blood T cell repertoires in COVID-19. The assay was immunoSEQ multiplex PCR, and TCRdb's table has in-frame clones only and misses some. This sample carries hundreds of thousands of clones, 70% to 90% of them seen once, and the ten largest clones take 4.5% to 5.5%. The sequenced material came from PBMCs or T cells enriched from blood (not recorded which). Receptors were obtained from a woman in her 30s who had been exposed to COVID-19. The CDR3 runs from the conserved cysteine through the conserved F or W. The D gene is left open where the match is weak. Only some rows state a clone size, as once, few, many or a class for expanded clones.

d_call j_call v_call clone_size cdr3_nt cdr3_aa
- TRBJ1-1 TRBV3-1/TRBV3-2 once TGTGCCAGCAGCCAAGATTATGTGTGGGGGGGGCGCCAGAACACTGAAGCTTTCTTT CASSQDYVWGGRQNTEAFF
- TRBJ1-5 TRBV19 - TGTGCCAGTAGTGAAACAGTCAATCAGCCCCAGCATTTT CASSETVNQPQHF
- TRBJ1-1 TRBV9 - TGTGCCAGCAGCGTAGCGGGCGGGCACACTGAAGCTTTCTTT CASSVAGGHTEAFF
TRBD1 TRBJ2-6 TRBV7-9 - TGTGCCAGCGGACAGGGGAGCTCTGGGGCCAACGTCCTGACTTTC CASGQGSSGANVLTF
- TRBJ2-3 TRBV5-1 - TGCGCCAGCAGCGCCGCGATTCTAGCTGTCACAGATACGCAGTATTTT CASSAAILAVTDTQYF
- TRBJ1-5 TRBV27 - TGTGCCAGCAGTTTATCCGGGTGGCAGCCCCAGCATTTT CASSLSGWQPQHF
- TRBJ1-1 TRBV12-3/TRBV12-4 - TGTGCCAGCAGCCGCGGGAGGGAGACCCAAGCTTTCTTT CASSRGRETQAFF
TRBD2 TRBJ2-7 TRBV12-3/TRBV12-4 many TGTGCCAGCAGTGTTTTACGGGGGGGCGAGCAGTACTTC CASSVLRGGEQYF
- TRBJ2-3 TRBV12-5 - TGTGCTAGTGGTTTGGTACACCCGCAGGCAACCACAGATACGCAGTATTTT CASGLVHPQATTDTQYF
TRBD1 TRBJ2-1 TRBV19 - TGTGCCAGTAGTTTGCGATTGACAGGGGCGATTTACAATGAGCAGTTCTTC CASSLRLTGAIYNEQFF
TRBD1 TRBJ1-2 TRBV19 - TGTGCCAGTAGTATATCGACAGGGGTTTATCGCTACACCTTC CASSISTGVYRYTF
- TRBJ2-3 TRBV25-1 - TGTGCCAGCAGTGGGAATCCAGGGGTTGGGACAGATACGCAGTATTTT CASSGNPGVGTDTQYF
- TRBJ1-3 TRBV28 few TGTGCCAGCAGTTTATGGGGGCCTGGAAACACCATATATTTT CASSLWGPGNTIYF
- TRBJ1-2 TRBV10-3 - TGTGCCATCAACTCAGGGAATATTAACTATGGCTACACCTTC CAINSGNINYGYTF
TRBD1 TRBJ1-2 TRBV11-2 - TGTGCCAGCAGCCCAGGACAGGGGAACTATGGCTACACCTTC CASSPGQGNYGYTF
- TRBJ2-1 TRBV30 - TGTGCCTGGAGAAACTGGCAGGGTGATCCTTTTTTCGACAATGAGCAGTTCTTC CAWRNWQGDPFFDNEQFF
- TRBJ1-6 TRBV19 - TGTGCCAGTAGTATCTTACCCAGACAGACTTATAATTCACCCCTCCACTTT CASSILPRQTYNSPLHF
- TRBJ2-2 TRBV19 - TGTGCCAGTAGGGTTCCGTTTGGGCTCAACACCGGGGAGCTGTTTTTT CASRVPFGLNTGELFF
TRBD1 TRBJ1-1 TRBV18 - TGTGCCAGCTCACCACCGGGACAGGGGAACACTGAAGCTTTCTTT CASSPPGQGNTEAFF
- TRBJ1-6 TRBV21-1 once TGTGCCAGCAGCAAAGCGCCGGACAGATCGAGCTCCTATAATTCACCCCTCCACTTT CASSKAPDRSSSYNSPLHF
TRBD2 TRBJ2-1 TRBV11-2 - TGTGCCAGCAGCTTAGACCGACTAGCGGGGGTGTTTTACAATGAGCAGTTCTTC CASSLDRLAGVFYNEQFF
TRBD1 TRBJ1-4 TRBV19 - TGTGCCAGTAGTCTCGGGACAGGGACAACAACTAATGAAAAACTGTTTTTT CASSLGTGTTTNEKLFF
- TRBJ1-1 TRBV5-4 - TGTGCCAGCAGCTTTCCGGGAGGGAACACTGAAGCTTTCTTT CASSFPGGNTEAFF
- TRBJ1-2 TRBV5-1 once TGCGCCAGCAGCTTGTCACAGAATTTCGGCTACACCTTC CASSLSQNFGYTF
TRBD1 TRBJ1-3 TRBV9 - TGTGCCAGCAGTAAGTCCGAAGGGACAGCTATCGACACCATATATTTT CASSKSEGTAIDTIYF
TRBD1 TRBJ2-1 TRBV7-6 - TGTGCCAGCAGCTCTCGACAGGGGAGTGACGAGCAGTTCTTC CASSSRQGSDEQFF
- TRBJ2-1 TRBV12-3/TRBV12-4 - TGTGCCAGCAGTTTAAATGGCCATGAGCAGTTCTTC CASSLNGHEQFF
- TRBJ2-1 TRBV3-1/TRBV3-2 once TGTGCCAGCAGCCAAGGAGTGCAGGGGCCCAATGAGCAGTTCTTC CASSQGVQGPNEQFF
- TRBJ1-5 TRBV7-8 medium-sized TGTGCCAGCAGCTCTATGCGACAGTCCCAGCCCCAGCATTTT CASSSMRQSQPQHF
TRBD1 TRBJ1-6 TRBV2 - TGTGCCAGCAGAACGGGACAGGGGCATAATTCACCCCTCCACTTT CASRTGQGHNSPLHF